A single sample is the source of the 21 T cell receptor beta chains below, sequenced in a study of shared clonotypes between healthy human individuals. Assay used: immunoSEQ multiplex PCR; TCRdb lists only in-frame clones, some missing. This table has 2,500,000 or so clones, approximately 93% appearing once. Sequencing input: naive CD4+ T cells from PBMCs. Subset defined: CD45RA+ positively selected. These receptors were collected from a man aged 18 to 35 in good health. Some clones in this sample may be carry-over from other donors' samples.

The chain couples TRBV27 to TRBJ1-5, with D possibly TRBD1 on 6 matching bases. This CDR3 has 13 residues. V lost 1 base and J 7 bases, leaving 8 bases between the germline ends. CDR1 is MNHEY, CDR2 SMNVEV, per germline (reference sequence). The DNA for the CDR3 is TGTGCCAGCAGTTTATTACAGGGCCAGCCCCAGCATTTT. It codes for CASSLLQGQPQHF.

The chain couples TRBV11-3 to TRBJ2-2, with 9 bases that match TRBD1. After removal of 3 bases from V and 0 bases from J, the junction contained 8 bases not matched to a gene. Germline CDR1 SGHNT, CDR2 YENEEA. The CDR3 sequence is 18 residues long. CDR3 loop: CASSFMLGQGPNTGELFF. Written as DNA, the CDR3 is TGTGCCAGCAGCTTCATGTTGGGACAGGGACCGAACACCGGGGAGCTGTTTTTT.

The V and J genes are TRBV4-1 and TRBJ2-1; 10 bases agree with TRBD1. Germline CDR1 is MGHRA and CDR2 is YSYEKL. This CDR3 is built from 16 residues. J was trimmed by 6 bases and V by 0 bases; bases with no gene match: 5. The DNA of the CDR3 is TGCGCCAGCAGCCAAGATCAGGGACAGGGGCGCAATGAGCAGTTCTTC. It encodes CASSQDQGQGRNEQFF.

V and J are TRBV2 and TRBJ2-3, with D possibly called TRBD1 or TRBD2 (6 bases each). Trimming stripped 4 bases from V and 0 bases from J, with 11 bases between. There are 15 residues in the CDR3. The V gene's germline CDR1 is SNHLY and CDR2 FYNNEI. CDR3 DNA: TGTGCCAGCAGTGTGGACGGGGGCAGCACAGATACGCAGTATTTT. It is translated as CASSVDGGSTDTQYF.

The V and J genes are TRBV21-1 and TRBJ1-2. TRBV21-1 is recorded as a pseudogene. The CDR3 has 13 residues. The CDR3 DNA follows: TGTGCCAGCACCCCCCGGGGGAACTATGGCTACACCTTC. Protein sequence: CASTPRGNYGYTF.

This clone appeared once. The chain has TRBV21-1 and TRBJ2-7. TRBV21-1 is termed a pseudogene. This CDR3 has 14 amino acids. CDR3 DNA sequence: TGTGCCAGCAGCAAAGGGATTCGCAGCTACGAGCAGTACTTC. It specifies CASSKGIRSYEQYF.

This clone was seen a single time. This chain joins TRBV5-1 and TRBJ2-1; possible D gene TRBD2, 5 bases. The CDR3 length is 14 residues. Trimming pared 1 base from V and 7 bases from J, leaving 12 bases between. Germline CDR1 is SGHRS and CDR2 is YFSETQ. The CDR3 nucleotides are TGCGCCAGCAGCTTGAACAGCCGGACTAATGAGCAGTTCTTC. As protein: CASSLNSRTNEQFF.

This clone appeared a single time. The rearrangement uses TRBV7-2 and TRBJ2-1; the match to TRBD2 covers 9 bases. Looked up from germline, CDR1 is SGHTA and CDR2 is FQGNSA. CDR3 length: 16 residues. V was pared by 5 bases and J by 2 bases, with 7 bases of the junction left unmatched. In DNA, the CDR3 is TGTGCCAGCAGCCCAGGGACTAGCTGGACCTACAATGAGCAGTTCTTC. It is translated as CASSPGTSWTYNEQFF.

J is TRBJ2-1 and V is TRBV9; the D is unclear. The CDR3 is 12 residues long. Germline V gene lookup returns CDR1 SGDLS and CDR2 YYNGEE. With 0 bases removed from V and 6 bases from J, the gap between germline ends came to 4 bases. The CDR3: CASSVESNEQFF. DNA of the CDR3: TGTGCCAGCAGCGTAGAAAGCAATGAGCAGTTCTTC.

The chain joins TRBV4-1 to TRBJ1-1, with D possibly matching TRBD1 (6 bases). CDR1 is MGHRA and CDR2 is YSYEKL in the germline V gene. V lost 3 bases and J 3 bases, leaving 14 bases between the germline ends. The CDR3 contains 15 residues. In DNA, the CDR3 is TGCGCCAGCAGCCAGAGGGAAGACAGGTACACTGAAGCTTTCTTT. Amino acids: CASSQREDRYTEAFF.

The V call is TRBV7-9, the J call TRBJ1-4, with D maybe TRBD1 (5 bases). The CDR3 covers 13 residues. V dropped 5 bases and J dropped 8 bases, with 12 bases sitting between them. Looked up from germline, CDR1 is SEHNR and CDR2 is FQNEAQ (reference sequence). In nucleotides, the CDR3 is TGTGCCAGCAGCCAAGCCGGGGGGGAAAAACTGTTTTTT. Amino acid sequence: CASSQAGGEKLFF.

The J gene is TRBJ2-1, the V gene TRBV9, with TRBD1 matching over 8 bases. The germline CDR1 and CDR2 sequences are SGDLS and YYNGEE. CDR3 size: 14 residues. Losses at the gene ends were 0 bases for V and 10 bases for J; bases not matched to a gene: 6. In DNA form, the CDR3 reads TGTGCCAGCAGCGTAGACCAGGGGGCTAGAGAGCAGTTCTTC. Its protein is CASSVDQGAREQFF.

The CDR3 DNA reads TGTGCCAGCACCCCGGGCGGCGGGCTAGCCAAAAACATTCAGTACTTC. Amino acid sequence: CASTPGGGLAKNIQYF. The gene calls are TRBV2 and TRBJ2-4; possibly TRBD2 for D (5 bases). This CDR3 is built from 16 residues. Looked up from germline, CDR1 is SNHLY and CDR2 is FYNNEI. The V gene lost 7 bases and the J gene lost 0 bases, with 16 bases spanning the gap.

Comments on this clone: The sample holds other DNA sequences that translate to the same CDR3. Here the CDR3 DNA reads TGTGCCAGTAGTATTCTGGGGACTAGCGGTTACGAGCAGTACTTC. It encodes CASSILGTSGYEQYF. The V call is TRBV19, the J call TRBJ2-7; 11 bases are shared with TRBD2. Losses at the gene ends were 3 bases for V and 4 bases for J; bases not matched to a gene: 5. The CDR3 is 15 amino acids. The germline CDR1 and CDR2 sequences are LNHDA and SQIVND (reference sequence).

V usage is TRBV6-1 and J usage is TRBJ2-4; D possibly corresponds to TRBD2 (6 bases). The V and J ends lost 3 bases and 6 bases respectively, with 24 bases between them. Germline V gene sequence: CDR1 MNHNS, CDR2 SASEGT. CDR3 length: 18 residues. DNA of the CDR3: TGTGCCAGCAGTGAGGGACCCCCCGGGAGATTCAAATTAAACATTCAGTACTTC. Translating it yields CASSEGPPGRFKLNIQYF.

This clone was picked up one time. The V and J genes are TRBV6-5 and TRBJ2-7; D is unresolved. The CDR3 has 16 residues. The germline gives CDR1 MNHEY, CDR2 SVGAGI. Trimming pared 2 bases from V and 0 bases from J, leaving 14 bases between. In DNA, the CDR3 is TGTGCCAGCAGTTACGCCCGCCGGTCTTACTCCTACGAGCAGTACTTC. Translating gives CASSYARRSYSYEQYF.

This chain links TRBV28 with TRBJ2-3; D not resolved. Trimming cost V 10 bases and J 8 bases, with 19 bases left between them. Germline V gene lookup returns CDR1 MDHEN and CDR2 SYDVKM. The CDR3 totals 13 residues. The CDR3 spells CATHSLARVTQYF. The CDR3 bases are TGTGCCACTCATAGTTTGGCGCGTGTTACGCAGTATTTT.

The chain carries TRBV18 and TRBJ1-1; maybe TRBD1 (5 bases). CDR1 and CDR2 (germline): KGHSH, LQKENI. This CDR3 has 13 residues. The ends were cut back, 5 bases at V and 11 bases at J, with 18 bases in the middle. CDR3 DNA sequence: TGTGCCAGCTCAGATACAGGAGGGGAGTTGGCTTTCTTT. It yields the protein CASSDTGGELAFF.

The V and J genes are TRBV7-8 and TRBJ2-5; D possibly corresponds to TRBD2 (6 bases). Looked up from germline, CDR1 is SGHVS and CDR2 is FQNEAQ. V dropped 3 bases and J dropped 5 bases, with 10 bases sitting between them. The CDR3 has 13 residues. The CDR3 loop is CASSLALAETQYF. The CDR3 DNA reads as TGTGCCAGCAGCTTGGCTCTAGCGGAGACCCAGTACTTC.

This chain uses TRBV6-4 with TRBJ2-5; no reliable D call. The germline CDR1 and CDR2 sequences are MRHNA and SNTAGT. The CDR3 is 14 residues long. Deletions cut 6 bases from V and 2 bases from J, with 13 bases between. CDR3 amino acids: CASRAEAVQETQYF. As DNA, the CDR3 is TGTGCCAGCAGGGCTGAGGCGGTACAAGAGACCCAGTACTTC.

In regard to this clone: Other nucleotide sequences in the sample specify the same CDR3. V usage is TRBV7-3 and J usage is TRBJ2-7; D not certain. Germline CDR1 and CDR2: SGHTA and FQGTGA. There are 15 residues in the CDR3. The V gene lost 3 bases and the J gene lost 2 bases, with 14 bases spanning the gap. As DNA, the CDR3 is TGTGCCAGCAGCTTGGCGTCGGGTGGGACCTACGAGCAGTACTTC. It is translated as CASSLASGGTYEQYF. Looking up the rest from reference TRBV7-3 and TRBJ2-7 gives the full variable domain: GAGVSQTPSNKVTEKGKYVELRCDPISGHTALYWYRQSLGQGPEFLIYFQGTGAADDSGLPNDRFFAVRPEGSVSTLKIQRTERGDSAVYLCASSLASGGTYEQYFGPGTRLTVT.